This T cell receptor (beta chain) came from a study of shared clonotypes between healthy human individuals. Positive CCR7 selection of CD45RO-negative cells yielded the naive CD8 cells, and terminally differentiated effector memory CD45RA+ cells were excluded. Trimming took 0 bases from V and 9 from J, leaving 10 bases between them. CDR1 SGDLS and CDR2 YYNGEE come from the germline V gene. This CDR3 comprises 13 residues. Data came from immunoSEQ multiplex PCR; TCRdb stores just in-frame clones and leaves some out. The table lists about 1,900,000 clones, around 96% of them singletons. The sample was naive CD8+ T cells sorted from blood. The receptor was derived from a man younger than 30 in good health. This chain connects TRBV9 to TRBJ2-4; D is unclear. The CDR3 reads CASSVGVGTIQYF. CDR3 in DNA: TGTGCCAGCAGCGTAGGAGTTGGAACCATTCAGTACTTC. Looking up the rest from reference TRBV9 and TRBJ2-4 gives the full variable domain: DSGVTQTPKHLITATGQRVTLRCSPRSGDLSVYWYQQSLDQGLQFLIQYYNGEERAKGNILERFSAQQFPDLHSELNLSSLELGDSALYFCASSVGVGTIQYFGAGTRLSVL.